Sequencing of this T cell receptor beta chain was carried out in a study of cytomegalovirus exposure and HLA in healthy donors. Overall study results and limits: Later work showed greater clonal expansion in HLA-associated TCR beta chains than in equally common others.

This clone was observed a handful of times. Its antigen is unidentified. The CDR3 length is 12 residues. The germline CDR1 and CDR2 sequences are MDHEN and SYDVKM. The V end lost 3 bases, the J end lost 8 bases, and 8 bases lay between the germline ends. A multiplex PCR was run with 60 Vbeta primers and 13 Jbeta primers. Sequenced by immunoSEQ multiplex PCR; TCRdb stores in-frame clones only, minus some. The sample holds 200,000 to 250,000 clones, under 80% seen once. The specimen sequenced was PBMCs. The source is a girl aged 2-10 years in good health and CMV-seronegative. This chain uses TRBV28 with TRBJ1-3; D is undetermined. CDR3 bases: TGTGCCAGCAGTTTGTCCCCCGACACCATATATTTT. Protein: CASSLSPDTIYF.